This passage covers 8 T cell receptor beta chains from one sample sequenced in a study of blood T cells in healthy people across ages (dated by TCRdb to the mid-2010s). The library was built by means of 5' RACE. Sequenced on an Illumina HiSeq 2500. A second PCR of roughly 7 to 11 cycles was performed with a sample-barcoded 5' primer and a J-beta primer mix. The public sequencing data were trimmed at Q25 with fastp and processed into clonotypes with MiXCR by TCRdb, which kept only in-frame beta chains. Every CDR3 protein is listed once, alongside the most common genes and DNA of its rows. This sample gives roughly 700,000 distinct CDR3 sequences in total; approximately 29% of them show up just once. The ten biggest clones cover approximately 15% of the sample. Sample: blood. The receptor set was obtained from a woman at least 80 years old in good health. Donor details come from another sample of the same person, matched by shared clones.

The chain carries TRBV20-1 and TRBJ2-1, with D hard to call. Germline assignment: CDR1 DFQATT and CDR2 SNEGSKA (reference sequence). CDR3 length equals 12 residues. V shed 3 bases and J shed 4 bases, with 7 bases lying between them. The CDR3 loop reads CSASRRYNEQFF. CDR3 DNA: TGCAGTGCTAGCCGTAGGTACAATGAGCAGTTCTTC.

V is TRBV7-9 and J is TRBJ2-7; D not resolved. CDR1 SEHNR and CDR2 FQNEAQ come from the germline V gene (reference sequence). The V and J ends lost 5 bases and 0 bases respectively, with 11 bases between them. The CDR3 sequence is 14 residues long. Here the CDR3 DNA reads TGTGCCAGCAGCACACAAGAGACCTCCTACGAGCAGTACTTC. This codes for CASSTQETSYEQYF.

This clonotype was counted only a few times. A read error is possible here, since a much larger clone lies one base away. The gene calls are TRBV20-1 and TRBJ2-4; 9 bases match TRBD2. The DNA end lines up better with TRBJ2-5; the J call may be wrong. Germline V gene lookup returns CDR1 DFQATT and CDR2 SNEGSKA (reference sequence). The CDR3 is made up of 15 amino acids. In DNA form, the CDR3 reads TGCAGTGCTAGAGATGGGGATAGCGGGGGTAGGACCCAGTACTTC. Protein sequence: CSARDGDSGGRTQYF.

There are a few counts of this clonotype. V and J are TRBV29-1 and TRBJ1-1, with D hard to call. CDR1 SQVTM and CDR2 ANQGSEA come from the germline V gene. The length of the CDR3 is 12 residues. Trimming stripped 2 bases from V and 6 bases from J, with 10 bases between. The CDR3 nucleotides read TGCAGCGTTGAACGGCAGCTTTCTGAAGCTTTCTTT. This sequence encodes CSVERQLSEAFF.

This clonotype occurred many times. V usage is TRBV7-9 and J usage is TRBJ1-1, with TRBD1 identical over 7 bases. Trimming cost V 5 bases and J 5 bases; bases outside gene matches: 8. The CDR3 is 14 amino acids. The germline CDR1 and CDR2 sequences are SEHNR and FQNEAQ (reference sequence). CDR3 sequence reads: CASSENRGATEAFF. In DNA form, the CDR3 reads TGTGCCAGCAGCGAAAACAGGGGCGCTACTGAAGCTTTCTTT.

The chain carries TRBV25-1 and TRBJ2-7; TRBD2 agrees at 13 bases. The J call may be in error: the DNA end matches TRBJ2-5 better. The CDR3 is made up of 17 amino acids. Germline CDR1 and CDR2: MGHDK and SYGVNS. CDR3 residues: CASSEGAGTSGVETQYF. The DNA of the CDR3 is TGTGCCAGCAGTGAGGGGGCCGGGACTAGCGGGGTAGAGACCCAGTACTTC.

On this clonotype: Its ends do not fully match the called genes, so a read error is possible. This chain connects TRBV20-1 to TRBJ2-1; 10 positions agree with TRBD2. Germline V gene lookup returns CDR1 DFQATT and CDR2 SNEGSKA (reference sequence). The CDR3 runs 15 residues. This CDR3 is CSVRPLAGAYNEQFF. CDR3 coding DNA: TGCAGTGTTAGACCCCTAGCGGGGGCCTACAATGAGCAGTTCTTC.

This clonotype was seen ten or more times. The chain is built from TRBV9 and TRBJ2-7; D is undetermined. CDR1 is SGDLS and CDR2 is YYNGEE in the germline V gene. V lost 4 bases and J lost 0, with 14 bases in between. The CDR3 totals 15 residues. CDR3 DNA: TGTGCCAGCAGCCCTTCTCCCAGGAGCTCCTACGAGCAGTACTTC. Protein: CASSPSPRSSYEQYF.